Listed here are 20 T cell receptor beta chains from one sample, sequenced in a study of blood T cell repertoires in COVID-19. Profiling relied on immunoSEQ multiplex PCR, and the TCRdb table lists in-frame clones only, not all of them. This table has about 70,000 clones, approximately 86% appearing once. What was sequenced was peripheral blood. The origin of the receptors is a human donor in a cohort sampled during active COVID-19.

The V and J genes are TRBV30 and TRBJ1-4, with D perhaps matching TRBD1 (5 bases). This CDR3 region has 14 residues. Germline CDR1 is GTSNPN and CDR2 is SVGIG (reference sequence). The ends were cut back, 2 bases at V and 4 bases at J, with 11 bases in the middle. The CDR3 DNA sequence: TGTGCCTGGAGTCCTGACGGACATAATGAAAAACTGTTTTTT. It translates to CAWSPDGHNEKLFF.

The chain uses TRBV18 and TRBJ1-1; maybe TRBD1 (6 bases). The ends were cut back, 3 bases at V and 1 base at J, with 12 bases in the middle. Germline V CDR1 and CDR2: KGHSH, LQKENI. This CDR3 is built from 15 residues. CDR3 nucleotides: TGTGCCAGCTCACCCTCCTTACAGGGGAACACTGAAGCTTTCTTT. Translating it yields CASSPSLQGNTEAFF.

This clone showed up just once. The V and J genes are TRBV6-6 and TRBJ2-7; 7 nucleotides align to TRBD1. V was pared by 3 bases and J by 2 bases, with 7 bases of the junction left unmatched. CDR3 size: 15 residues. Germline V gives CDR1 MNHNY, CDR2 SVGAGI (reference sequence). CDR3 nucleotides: TGTGCCAGCAGTTATTCGGGACAGTACACCTACGAGCAGTACTTC. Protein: CASSYSGQYTYEQYF.

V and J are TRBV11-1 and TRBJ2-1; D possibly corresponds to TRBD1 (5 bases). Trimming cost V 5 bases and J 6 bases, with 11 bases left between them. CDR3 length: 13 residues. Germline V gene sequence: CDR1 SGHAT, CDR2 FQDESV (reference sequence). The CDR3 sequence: CASSQGVRNEQFF. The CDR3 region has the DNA TGTGCCAGCAGCCAAGGGGTACGCAATGAGCAGTTCTTC.

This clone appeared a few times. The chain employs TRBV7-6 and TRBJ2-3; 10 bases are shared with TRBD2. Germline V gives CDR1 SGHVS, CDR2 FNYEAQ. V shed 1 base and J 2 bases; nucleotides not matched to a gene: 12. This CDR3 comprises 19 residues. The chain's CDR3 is CASSLGLTSGVSHTDTQYF. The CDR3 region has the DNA TGTGCCAGCAGCTTAGGGCTTACTAGCGGGGTCTCCCACACAGATACGCAGTATTTT.

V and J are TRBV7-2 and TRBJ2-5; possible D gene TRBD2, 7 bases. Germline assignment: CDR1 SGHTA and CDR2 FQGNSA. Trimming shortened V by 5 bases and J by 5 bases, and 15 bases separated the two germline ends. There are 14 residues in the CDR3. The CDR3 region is CASSPNGGAETQYF. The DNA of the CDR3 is TGTGCCAGCAGCCCTAATGGGGGGGCCGAGACCCAGTACTTC. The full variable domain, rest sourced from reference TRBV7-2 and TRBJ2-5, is GAGVSQSPSNKVTEKGKDVELRCDPISGHTALYWYRQSLGQGLEFLIYFQGNSAPDKSGLPSDRFSAERTGGSVSTLTIQRTQQEDSAVYLCASSPNGGAETQYFGPGTRLLVL.

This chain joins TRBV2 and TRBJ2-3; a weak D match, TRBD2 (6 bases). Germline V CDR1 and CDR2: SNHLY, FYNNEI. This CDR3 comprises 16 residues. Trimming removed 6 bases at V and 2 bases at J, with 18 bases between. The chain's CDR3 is CASRFMEGPSTDTQYF. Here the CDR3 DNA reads TGTGCCAGCAGGTTTATGGAGGGCCCCTCCACAGATACGCAGTATTTT.

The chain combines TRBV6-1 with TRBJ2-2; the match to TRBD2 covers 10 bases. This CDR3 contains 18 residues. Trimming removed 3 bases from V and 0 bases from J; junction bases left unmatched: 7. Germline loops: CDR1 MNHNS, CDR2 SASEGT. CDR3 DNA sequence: TGTGCCAGCAGTGACCCACTAGCGGGGCTATCGAACACCGGGGAGCTGTTTTTT. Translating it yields CASSDPLAGLSNTGELFF.

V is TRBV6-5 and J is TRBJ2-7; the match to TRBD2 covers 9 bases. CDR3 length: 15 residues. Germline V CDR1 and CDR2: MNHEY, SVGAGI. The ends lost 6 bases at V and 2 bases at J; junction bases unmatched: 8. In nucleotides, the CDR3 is TGTGCCAGCAGACAAAGGCGGGGGGGGGCCTACGAGCAGTACTTC. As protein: CASRQRRGGAYEQYF.

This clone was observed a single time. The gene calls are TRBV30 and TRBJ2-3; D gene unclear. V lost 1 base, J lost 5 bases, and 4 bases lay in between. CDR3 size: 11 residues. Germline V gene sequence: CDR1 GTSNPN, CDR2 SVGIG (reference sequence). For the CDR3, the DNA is TGTGCCTGGAGTGGTCTAGATACGCAGTATTTT. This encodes CAWSGLDTQYF.

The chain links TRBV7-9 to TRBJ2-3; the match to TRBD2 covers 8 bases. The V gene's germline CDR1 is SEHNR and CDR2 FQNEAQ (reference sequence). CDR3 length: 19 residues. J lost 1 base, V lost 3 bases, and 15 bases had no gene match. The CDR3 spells CASSLGDVTSVRGTDTQYF. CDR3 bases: TGTGCCAGCAGCTTGGGTGACGTGACTAGCGTACGGGGCACAGATACGCAGTATTTT.

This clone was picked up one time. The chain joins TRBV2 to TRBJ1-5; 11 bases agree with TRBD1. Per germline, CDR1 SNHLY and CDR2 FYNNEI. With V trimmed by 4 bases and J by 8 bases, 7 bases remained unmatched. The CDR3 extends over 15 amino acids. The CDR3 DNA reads TGTGCCAGCAGTGTAGGTGGGACAGGGGGAAAGCCCCAGCATTTT. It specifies CASSVGGTGGKPQHF.

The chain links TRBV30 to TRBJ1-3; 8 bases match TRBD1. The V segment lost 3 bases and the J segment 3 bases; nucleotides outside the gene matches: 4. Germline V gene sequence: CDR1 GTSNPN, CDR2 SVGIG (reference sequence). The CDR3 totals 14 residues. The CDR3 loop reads CAWRGTGGGNTIYF. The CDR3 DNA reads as TGTGCCTGGAGAGGGACAGGCGGTGGAAACACCATATATTTT. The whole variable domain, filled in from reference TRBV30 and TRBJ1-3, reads SQTIHQWPATLVQPVGSPLSLECTVEGTSNPNLYWYRQAAGRGLQLLFYSVGIGQISSEVPQNLSASRPQDRQFILSSKKLLLSDSGFYLCAWRGTGGGNTIYFGEGSWLTVV.

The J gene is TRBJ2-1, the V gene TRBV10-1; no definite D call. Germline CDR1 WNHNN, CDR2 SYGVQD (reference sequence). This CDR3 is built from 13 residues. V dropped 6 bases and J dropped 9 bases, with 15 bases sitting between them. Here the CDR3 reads CASRAGGAGEQFF. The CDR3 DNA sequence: TGCGCCAGCAGGGCCGGCGGCGCCGGTGAGCAGTTCTTC.

The CDR3 here is CASRGENEQFF. CDR3 sequence (DNA): TGTGCCAGCAGGGGCGAGAATGAGCAGTTCTTC. The rearrangement joins TRBV19 to TRBJ2-1; D might be TRBD1 (6 bases). Germline V lookup: CDR1 LNHDA, CDR2 SQIVND (reference sequence). Trimming removed 9 bases at V and 7 bases at J, with 10 bases between. CDR3 length: 11 amino acids.

In DNA, the CDR3 is TGTGCCAGCTCACCGCCGGGACAGGGGGCCTACGAGCAGTACTTC. Amino acid sequence: CASSPPGQGAYEQYF. The rearrangement links TRBV18 to TRBJ2-7, with 11 bases lining up with TRBD1. Trimming took 3 bases from V and 2 from J; bases not matched to a gene: 3. The V gene's germline CDR1 is KGHSH and CDR2 LQKENI. The CDR3 loop spans 15 amino acids.

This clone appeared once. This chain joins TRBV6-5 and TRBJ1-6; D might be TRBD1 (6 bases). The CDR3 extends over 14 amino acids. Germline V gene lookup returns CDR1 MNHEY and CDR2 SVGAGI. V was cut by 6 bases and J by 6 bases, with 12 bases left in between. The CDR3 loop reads CASSAGTFNSPLHF. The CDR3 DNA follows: TGTGCCAGCAGCGCCGGGACATTTAATTCACCCCTCCACTTT.

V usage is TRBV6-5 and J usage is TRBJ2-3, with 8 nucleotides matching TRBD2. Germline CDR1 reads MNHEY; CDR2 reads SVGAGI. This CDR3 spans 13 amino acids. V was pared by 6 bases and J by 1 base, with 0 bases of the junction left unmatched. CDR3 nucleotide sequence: TGTGCCAGCAGGGGACTAGGCACAGATACGCAGTATTTT. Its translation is CASRGLGTDTQYF.

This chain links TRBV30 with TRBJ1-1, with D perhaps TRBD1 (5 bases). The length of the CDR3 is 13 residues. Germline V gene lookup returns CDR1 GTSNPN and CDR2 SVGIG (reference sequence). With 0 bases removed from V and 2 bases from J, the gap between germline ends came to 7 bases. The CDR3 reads CAWSVGLNTEAFF. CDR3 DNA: TGTGCCTGGAGTGTGGGACTAAACACTGAAGCTTTCTTT. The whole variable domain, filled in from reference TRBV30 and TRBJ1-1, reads SQTIHQWPATLVQPVGSPLSLECTVEGTSNPNLYWYRQAAGRGLQLLFYSVGIGQISSEVPQNLSASRPQDRQFILSSKKLLLSDSGFYLCAWSVGLNTEAFFGQGTRLTVV.

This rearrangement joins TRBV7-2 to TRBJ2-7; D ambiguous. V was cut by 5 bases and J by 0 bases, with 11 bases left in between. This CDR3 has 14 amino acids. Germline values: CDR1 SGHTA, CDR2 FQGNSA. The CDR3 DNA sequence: TGTGCCAGCAGCCCAGATATCGACTCCTACGAGCAGTACTTC. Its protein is CASSPDIDSYEQYF.